These 7 T cell receptor beta chains were all obtained from the same sample, sequenced in a study of follicular helper T cells after annual influenza vaccination. Indicated time point: 2015-2016 season, pre-vaccination. Clones were sequenced by immunoSEQ multiplex PCR, and TCRdb holds only the in-frame ones, with some missing. The sample shows about 10,000 clones, over 75% of them seen only once. This material consisted of CXCR5+ CD38- circulating T follicular helper cells from blood, taken on the day of influenza vaccination. Subset of the sample: circulating Tfh, non-naive CD4+CXCR5+PD-1+ (ICOS+CD38+ or ICOS-CD38-). The receptors derive from an adult who received the influenza vaccine.

Only one count was recorded for this clone. This sequence joins TRBV6-5 and TRBJ1-2; no firm D call. The germline CDR1 and CDR2 sequences are MNHEY and SVGAGI. This CDR3 spans 12 amino acids. V lost 9 bases to trimming and J lost 0 bases, with 8 bases between them. The CDR3 reads CASRTSNYGYTF. CDR3 DNA sequence: TGTGCCAGTAGAACTTCTAACTATGGCTACACCTTC.

The chain has TRBV21-1 and TRBJ1-4; the table's D call, TRBD1, has no DNA check behind it. TRBV21-1 is tagged as a pseudogene. CDR3 length equals 16 residues. The CDR3 DNA sequence: TGTGCCAGCAGCAATCCGGGACAGCATTCTAATGAAAAACTGTTTTTT. Translated: CASSNPGQHSNEKLFF.

This chain connects TRBV5-1 to TRBJ2-1, with TRBD2 identical over 8 bases. V gave up 0 bases and J gave up 6 bases; unmatched junction bases: 5. The CDR3 is 15 residues long. Germline-derived CDR1 and CDR2 are SGHRS and YFSETQ. The DNA of the CDR3 is TGCGCCAGCAGCTTGGACGGGAGGGCCGGCAATGAGCAGTTCTTC. This codes for CASSLDGRAGNEQFF. The whole variable domain, remainder taken from reference TRBV5-1 and TRBJ2-1, is KAGVTQTPRYLIKTRGQQVTLSCSPISGHRSVSWYQQTPGQGLQFLFEYFSETQRNKGNFPGRFSGRQFSNSRSEMNVSTLELGDSALYLCASSLDGRAGNEQFFGPGTRLTVL.

The CDR3 loop reads CASSTGSSGNTIYF. CDR3 sequence (DNA): TGTGCCAGTAGTACTGGGAGCTCTGGAAACACCATATATTTT. The rearrangement uses TRBV19 and TRBJ1-3; D is unclear. Germline assignment: CDR1 LNHDA and CDR2 SQIVND (reference sequence). The length of the CDR3 is 14 residues. The V end was cut by 4 bases, the J end by 0 bases, with 7 bases between.

The chain recombines TRBV6-6 with TRBJ1-1, with D perhaps TRBD1 (5 bases). Germline CDR1 MNHNY, CDR2 SVGAGI (reference sequence). Trimming removed 6 bases at V and 8 bases at J, with 19 bases between. This CDR3 has 14 amino acids. The CDR3 coding sequence is TGTGCCAGCAGACTCACAGGAGGTTATAACGAAGCTTTCTTT. Its translation is CASRLTGGYNEAFF.

The chain carries TRBV10-1 and TRBJ2-5, with TRBD1 matching 9 bases. The CDR3 is made up of 14 amino acids. CDR1 is WNHNN and CDR2 is SYGVQD in the germline V gene (reference sequence). V lost 11 bases, J lost 2 bases, and 9 bases stayed unmatched. CDR3 region: CAFLRTGEQETQYF. The CDR3 bases are TGCGCCTTCCTCCGGACAGGGGAGCAAGAGACCCAGTACTTC.

J is TRBJ2-7 and V is TRBV6-1; the D gene is possibly TRBD1 (6 bases). The V gene lost 6 bases and the J gene lost 7 bases, with 19 bases spanning the gap. This CDR3 contains 14 residues. The germline CDR1 and CDR2 sequences are MNHNS and SASEGT. The CDR3 region is CASRLDRPAGEQYF. The CDR3 DNA sequence: TGTGCCAGCAGGCTCGACAGGCCCGCGGGTGAGCAGTACTTC.